The 14 T cell receptor beta chains below all came from one sample that was sequenced in a study. TCRdb itself ran the RT-PCR reads through MiXCR, one entry per CDR3 protein. The sample shows about 680,000 distinct CDR3 sequences, 11% to 15% of them seen only once. Sequenced sample: memory CD4+ T cells from blood. The source of these receptors is a female donor in good health, serving as a healthy control.

This clonotype was picked up many times. This rearrangement joins TRBV18 to TRBJ2-3; D gene uncertain. The length of the CDR3 is 12 residues. Trimming took 8 bases from V and 0 from J, leaving 6 bases between them. Germline CDR1 KGHSH, CDR2 LQKENI. This chain's CDR3 is CASSTSTDTQYF. The CDR3 DNA reads TGTGCCAGCAGTACTAGCACAGATACGCAGTATTTT.

In DNA form, the CDR3 reads TGCAGTGCGGATCAGGCCATATCTGGTTACGAGCAGTACTTC. It specifies CSADQAISGYEQYF. This rearrangement joins TRBV20-1 to TRBJ2-1; no clear D gene. The closer fit of TRBJ2-7 to the DNA end suggests the J call may be wrong. The germline gives CDR1 DFQATT, CDR2 SNEGSKA (reference sequence). The CDR3 is 14 residues long.

The chain links TRBV5-1 to TRBJ1-1; D might be TRBD1 (5 bases). The length of the CDR3 is 15 residues. CDR1 SGHRS and CDR2 YFSETQ come from the germline V gene. V was shortened by 1 base and J by 4 bases, with 14 bases between the two germline ends. The CDR3 region is CASSLMGGVGTEAFF. The CDR3 DNA is TGCGCCAGCAGCTTGATGGGGGGAGTAGGCACTGAAGCTTTCTTT.

This clonotype came up many times. The CDR3 nucleotides read TGCAGCGTTGCTCAGGACACTTCTGGAAACACCATATATTTT. Translating it yields CSVAQDTSGNTIYF. The chain employs TRBV29-1 and TRBJ1-3; a weak D match, TRBD1 (5 bases). The CDR3 contains 14 residues. Trimming removed 4 bases from V and 1 base from J, with 11 bases in between. CDR1 SQVTM and CDR2 ANQGSEA come from the germline V gene.

In this sample, this clonotype turned up many times. The rearrangement links TRBV20-1 to TRBJ1-2; possibly TRBD1 for D (6 bases). V lost 2 bases to trimming and J lost 5 bases, with 21 bases between them. The CDR3 is 16 residues long. Germline CDR1 and CDR2: DFQATT and SNEGSKA (reference sequence). As DNA, the CDR3 is TGCAGTGCTAGAACTCGCCCCTCGGGGGCTGGGTATGGCTACACCTTC. Its protein product is CSARTRPSGAGYGYTF.

This clonotype was counted many times. The chain has TRBV19 and TRBJ2-1; 12 nucleotides align to TRBD2. This CDR3 comprises 16 residues. Germline V gives CDR1 LNHDA, CDR2 SQIVND (reference sequence). The V gene end was trimmed by 3 bases and the J gene end by 9 bases; junction bases not matched to a gene: 9. The CDR3, as DNA: TGTGCCAGTAGTATTAGTCAGACTAGCGGGAGTTTTGAGCAGTTCTTC. The encoded protein is CASSISQTSGSFEQFF.

This clonotype was found many times. The chain couples TRBV5-1 to TRBJ2-7, with D perhaps TRBD1 (6 bases). CDR3 size: 15 residues. With 0 bases removed from V and 5 bases from J, the gap between germline ends came to 15 bases. Per the germline V gene, CDR1 is SGHRS and CDR2 is YFSETQ. This CDR3 reads CASSLDGTIDHEQYF. The CDR3 bases are TGCGCCAGCAGCTTGGATGGGACAATTGACCACGAGCAGTACTTC. Variable domain in full (rest from reference TRBV5-1 and TRBJ2-7): KAGVTQTPRYLIKTRGQQVTLSCSPISGHRSVSWYQQTPGQGLQFLFEYFSETQRNKGNFPGRFSGRQFSNSRSEMNVSTLELGDSALYLCASSLDGTIDHEQYFGPGTRLTVT.

This clonotype was seen more than once but under ten times. The chain has TRBV28 and TRBJ1-5, with TRBD1 as a possible D gene (5 bases). Per germline, CDR1 MDHEN and CDR2 SYDVKM. The CDR3 spans 15 residues. Trimming shortened V by 8 bases and J by 1 base, and 15 bases separated the two germline ends. The CDR3 DNA reads TGTGCCAGCGGGGGGGGATGGGGGAGCAATCAGCCCCAGCATTTT. Translated, it gives CASGGGWGSNQPQHF.

J is TRBJ1-1 and V is TRBV5-1; 7 bases map to TRBD1. Germline lookup yields CDR1 SGHRS and CDR2 YFSETQ. J gave up 11 bases and V 3 bases, and 7 bases lay outside the gene matches. CDR3 size: 12 residues. CDR3 sequence (DNA): TGCGCCAGCAGCTCACAGGGGTTGGGGGCTTTCTTT. Its protein product is CASSSQGLGAFF. Looking up the rest from reference TRBV5-1 and TRBJ1-1 gives the full variable domain: KAGVTQTPRYLIKTRGQQVTLSCSPISGHRSVSWYQQTPGQGLQFLFEYFSETQRNKGNFPGRFSGRQFSNSRSEMNVSTLELGDSALYLCASSSQGLGAFFGQGTRLTVV.

This clonotype was seen more than once but under ten times. This chain links TRBV6-5 with TRBJ2-5; D is possibly TRBD1 (5 bases). With 6 bases removed from V and 1 base from J, the gap between germline ends came to 15 bases. Germline assignment: CDR1 MNHEY and CDR2 SVGAGI. This CDR3 is 15 amino acids long. The CDR3 nucleotides are TGTGCCAGCAGCACCCTCTCTGGGGCCCAAGAGACCCAGTACTTC. This translates into CASSTLSGAQETQYF.

This clonotype was observed a handful of times. The rearrangement links TRBV5-1 to TRBJ2-7; 7 bases are a match to TRBD2. This CDR3 comprises 14 residues. Germline V lookup: CDR1 SGHRS, CDR2 YFSETQ. V lost 3 bases, J lost 4 bases, and 7 bases stayed unmatched. The CDR3 loop is CASSWEGREYEQYF. Written as DNA, the CDR3 is TGCGCCAGCAGCTGGGAGGGTAGGGAATACGAGCAGTACTTC. The whole variable domain, filled in from reference TRBV5-1 and TRBJ2-7, reads KAGVTQTPRYLIKTRGQQVTLSCSPISGHRSVSWYQQTPGQGLQFLFEYFSETQRNKGNFPGRFSGRQFSNSRSEMNVSTLELGDSALYLCASSWEGREYEQYFGPGTRLTVT.

The chain links TRBV9 to TRBJ2-3; no definite D call. CDR3 length: 15 amino acids. Per germline, CDR1 SGDLS and CDR2 YYNGEE. V dropped 0 bases and J dropped 4 bases, with 12 bases sitting between them. CDR3 residues: CASSVGMPGADTQYF. In DNA form, the CDR3 reads TGTGCCAGCAGCGTAGGGATGCCCGGAGCAGATACGCAGTATTTT.

The chain is built from TRBV6-1 and TRBJ2-5, with TRBD1 identical over 7 bases. The CDR3 runs 14 residues. V lost 7 bases, J lost 5 bases, and 10 bases stayed unmatched. Looked up from germline, CDR1 is MNHNS and CDR2 is SASEGT. For the CDR3, the DNA is TGTGCCAGCATTGATCCACAGGGGATGGAGACCCAGTACTTC. It specifies CASIDPQGMETQYF.

This clonotype was detected a few times. The genes are TRBV20-1 and TRBJ1-2; D not certain. Per germline, CDR1 DFQATT and CDR2 SNEGSKA (reference sequence). The CDR3 runs to 14 residues. V was cut by 6 bases and J by 1 base, with 15 bases left in between. The DNA for the CDR3 is TGCAGTGCCCCTCCGGCGGTGTTTAACTATGGCTACACCTTC. It encodes CSAPPAVFNYGYTF.